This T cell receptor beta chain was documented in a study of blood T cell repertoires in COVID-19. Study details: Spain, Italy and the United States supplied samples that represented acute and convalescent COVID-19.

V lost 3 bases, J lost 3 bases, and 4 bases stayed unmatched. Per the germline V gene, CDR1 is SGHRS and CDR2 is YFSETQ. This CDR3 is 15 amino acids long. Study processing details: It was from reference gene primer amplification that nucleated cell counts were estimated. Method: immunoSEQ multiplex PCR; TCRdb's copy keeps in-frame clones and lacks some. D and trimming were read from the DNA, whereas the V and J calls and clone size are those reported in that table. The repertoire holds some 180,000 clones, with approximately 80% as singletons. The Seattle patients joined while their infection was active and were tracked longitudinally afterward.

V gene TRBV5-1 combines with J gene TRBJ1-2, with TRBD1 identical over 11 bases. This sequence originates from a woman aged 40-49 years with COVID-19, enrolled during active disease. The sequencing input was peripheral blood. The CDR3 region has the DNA TGCGCCAGCAGCTGGGGACAGGGGGAGGACTATGGCTACACCTTC. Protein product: CASSWGQGEDYGYTF. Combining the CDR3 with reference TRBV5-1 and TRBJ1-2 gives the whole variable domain KAGVTQTPRYLIKTRGQQVTLSCSPISGHRSVSWYQQTPGQGLQFLFEYFSETQRNKGNFPGRFSGRQFSNSRSEMNVSTLELGDSALYLCASSWGQGEDYGYTFGSGTRLTVV.